This T cell receptor (beta chain) appears in the sequencing data of a study of T cell responses to AZD1222 COVID-19 vaccine. A note on this clone: The antigen is unknown.

V gave up 6 bases and J gave up 0 bases; unmatched junction bases: 9. There are 18 residues in the CDR3. Germline CDR1 MDHEN, CDR2 SYDVKM. Whole-study findings and limits: Without day 14 samples, only post-peak T cell repertoires were studied. A reported finding is that nearly half of spike-specific TCRs target unmutated variant regions.

TCRdb keeps only in-frame clones here, not all; method: immunoSEQ multiplex PCR. Of about 150,000 clones listed, 80% to 90% are singletons. The specimen comprised peripheral blood, sampled on day 0 of AZD1222 vaccination. This TCR came from an adult in good health. The J gene is TRBJ2-1, the V gene TRBV28; 12 bases map to TRBD1. The CDR3 DNA is TGTGCCAGCAGCCGTGGGACAGGGGGCGTCAGCTCCTACAATGAGCAGTTCTTC. Translation gives CASSRGTGGVSSYNEQFF.